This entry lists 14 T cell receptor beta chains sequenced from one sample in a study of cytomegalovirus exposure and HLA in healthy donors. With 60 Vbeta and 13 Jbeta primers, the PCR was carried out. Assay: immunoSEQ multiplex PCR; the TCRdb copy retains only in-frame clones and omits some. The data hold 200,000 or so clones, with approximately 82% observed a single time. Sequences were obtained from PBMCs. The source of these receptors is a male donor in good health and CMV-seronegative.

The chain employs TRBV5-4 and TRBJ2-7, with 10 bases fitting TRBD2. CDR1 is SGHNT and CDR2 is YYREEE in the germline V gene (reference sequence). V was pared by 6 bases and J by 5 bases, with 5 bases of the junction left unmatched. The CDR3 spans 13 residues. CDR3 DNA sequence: TGTGCCAGCACCCCTAGCGGGAGCGACGAGCAGTACTTC. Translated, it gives CASTPSGSDEQYF.

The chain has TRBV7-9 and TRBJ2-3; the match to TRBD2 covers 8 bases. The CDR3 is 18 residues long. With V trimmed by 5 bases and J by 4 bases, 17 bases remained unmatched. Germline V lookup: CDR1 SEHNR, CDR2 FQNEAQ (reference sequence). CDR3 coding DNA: TGTGCCAGCAGCCACCGAGGACGGGAGGGAATTATGGCAGATACGCAGTATTTT. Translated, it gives CASSHRGREGIMADTQYF.

CDR3 sequence (DNA): TGCAGCGTGGGACAGGGGGCCTCCTACGAGCAGTACTTC. As protein: CSVGQGASYEQYF. This chain links TRBV29-1 with TRBJ2-7; 12 nucleotides line up with TRBD1. There are 13 residues in the CDR3. Germline-derived CDR1 and CDR2 are SQVTM and ANQGSEA. Trimming took 6 bases from V and 0 from J; bases not matched to a gene: 0.

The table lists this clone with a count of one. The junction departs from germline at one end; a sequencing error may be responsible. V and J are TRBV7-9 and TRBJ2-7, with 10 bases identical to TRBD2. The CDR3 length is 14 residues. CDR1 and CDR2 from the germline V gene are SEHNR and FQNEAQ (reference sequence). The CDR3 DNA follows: TGTTCCAGCAGCCCGGGACTAGCGACCTACGAGCAGTACTTC. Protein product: CSSSPGLATYEQYF.

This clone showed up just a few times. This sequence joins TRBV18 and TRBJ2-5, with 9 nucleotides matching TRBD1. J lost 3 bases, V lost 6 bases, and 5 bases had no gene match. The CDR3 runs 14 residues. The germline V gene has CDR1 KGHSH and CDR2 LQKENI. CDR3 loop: CASSADRGEETQYF. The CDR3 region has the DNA TGTGCCAGCTCCGCGGACAGGGGAGAAGAGACCCAGTACTTC.

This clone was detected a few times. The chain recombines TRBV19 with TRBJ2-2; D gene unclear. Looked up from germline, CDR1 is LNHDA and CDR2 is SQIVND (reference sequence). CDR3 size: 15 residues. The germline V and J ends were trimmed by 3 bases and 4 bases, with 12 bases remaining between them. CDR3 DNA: TGTGCCAGTAGTATTCTCACCCTCGGCACCGGGGAGCTGTTTTTT. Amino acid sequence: CASSILTLGTGELFF. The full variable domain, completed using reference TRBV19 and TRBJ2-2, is DGGITQSPKYLFRKEGQNVTLSCEQNLNHDAMYWYRQDPGQGLRLIYYSQIVNDFQKGDIAEGYSVSREKKESFPLTVTSAQKNPTAFYLCASSILTLGTGELFFGEGSRLTVL.

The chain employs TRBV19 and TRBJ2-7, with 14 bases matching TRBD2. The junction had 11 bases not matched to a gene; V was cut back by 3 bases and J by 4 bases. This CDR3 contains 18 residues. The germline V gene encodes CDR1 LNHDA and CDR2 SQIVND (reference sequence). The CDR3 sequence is CASSIQRLAGGIKYEQYF. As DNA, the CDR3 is TGTGCCAGTAGTATTCAACGACTAGCGGGAGGGATCAAGTACGAGCAGTACTTC.

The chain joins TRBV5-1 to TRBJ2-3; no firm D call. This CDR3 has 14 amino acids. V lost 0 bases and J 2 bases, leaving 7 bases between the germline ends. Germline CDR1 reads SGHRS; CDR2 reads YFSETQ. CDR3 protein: CASSLEAHTDTQYF. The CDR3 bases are TGCGCCAGCAGCTTGGAAGCGCACACAGATACGCAGTATTTT.

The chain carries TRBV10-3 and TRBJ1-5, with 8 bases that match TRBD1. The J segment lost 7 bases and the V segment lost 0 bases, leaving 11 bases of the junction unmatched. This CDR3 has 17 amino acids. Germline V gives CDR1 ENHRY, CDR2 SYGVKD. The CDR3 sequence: CAISESSWDRNRQPQHF. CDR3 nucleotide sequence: TGTGCCATCAGTGAGTCTTCGTGGGACAGGAACCGCCAGCCCCAGCATTTT.

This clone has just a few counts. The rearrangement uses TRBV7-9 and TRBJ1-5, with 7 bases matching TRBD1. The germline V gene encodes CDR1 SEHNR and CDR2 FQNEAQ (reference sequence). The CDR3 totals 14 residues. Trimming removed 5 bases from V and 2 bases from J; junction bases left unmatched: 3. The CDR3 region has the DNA TGTGCCAGCAGCCCCGACAGGGGCAATCAGCCCCAGCATTTT. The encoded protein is CASSPDRGNQPQHF.

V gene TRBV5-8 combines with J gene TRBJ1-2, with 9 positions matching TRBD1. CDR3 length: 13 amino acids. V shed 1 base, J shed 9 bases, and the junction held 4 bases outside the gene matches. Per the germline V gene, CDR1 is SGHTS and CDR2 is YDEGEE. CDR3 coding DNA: TGTGCCAGCAGCTTGACAGGGGGCTTACGCTACACCTTC. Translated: CASSLTGGLRYTF.

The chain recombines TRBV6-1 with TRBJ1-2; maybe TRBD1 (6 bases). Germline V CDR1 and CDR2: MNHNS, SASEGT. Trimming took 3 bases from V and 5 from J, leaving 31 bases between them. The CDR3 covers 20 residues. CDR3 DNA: TGTGCCAGCAGTGACGAAACGACCGGGACATACCCTGCGCGACCTTATGGCTACACCTTC. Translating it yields CASSDETTGTYPARPYGYTF.

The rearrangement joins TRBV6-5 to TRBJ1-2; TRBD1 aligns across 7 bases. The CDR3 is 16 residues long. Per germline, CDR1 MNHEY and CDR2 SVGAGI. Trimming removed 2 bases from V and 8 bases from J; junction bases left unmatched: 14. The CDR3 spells CASSYTRVRGQRGYTF. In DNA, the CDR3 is TGTGCCAGCAGTTACACGAGAGTTCGGGGACAGAGGGGCTACACCTTC.

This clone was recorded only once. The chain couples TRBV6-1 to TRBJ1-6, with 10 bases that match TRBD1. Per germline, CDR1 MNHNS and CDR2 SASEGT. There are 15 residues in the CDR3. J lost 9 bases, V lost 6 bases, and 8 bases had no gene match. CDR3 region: CASRADRGRGSPLHF. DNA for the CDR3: TGTGCCAGCAGGGCTGACAGGGGGCGCGGTTCACCCCTCCACTTT.